The 18 T cell receptor beta chains listed next were all sequenced from one sample in a study of T cells in Graves' hyperthyroidism and ophthalmopathy (dated by TCRdb to about 2019). The library came from multiplex PCR. The sample was run on an Illumina HiSeq 2000. TCR beta CDR3 regions were amplified from RNA transcripts. The first round of RT-PCR for the TCR CDR3 was performed with the HTBI primer set and the Qiagen OneStep RT-PCR kit. TCRdb cleaned the public reads at Q25 with fastp, built clones with MiXCR and kept in-frame beta chains. Each CDR3 protein gets just one entry, which takes the most common genes and DNA from the rows behind it. The sample table shows roughly 740,000 distinct CDR3 sequences, and around 17% are seen once. The top ten hold about 8.4% of the sample. Input material: blood. Source of these receptors: a man aged 18 to 29 with Graves' hyperthyroidism.

The rearrangement uses TRBV29-1 and TRBJ2-5, with unresolved D. V shed 2 bases and J shed 1 base, with 5 bases lying between them. Germline CDR1 and CDR2: SQVTM and ANQGSEA. The CDR3 sequence is 12 residues long. CDR3 nucleotide sequence: TGCAGCGTTGAATTAGTCCAAGAGACCCAGTACTTC. Translation: CSVELVQETQYF.

This clonotype appeared many times. V gene TRBV20-1 combines with J gene TRBJ1-1; the D gene is possibly TRBD1 (5 bases). With 0 bases removed from V and 3 bases from J, the gap between germline ends came to 14 bases. CDR1 is DFQATT and CDR2 is SNEGSKA in the germline V gene (reference sequence). The CDR3 totals 15 residues. The CDR3 region has the DNA TGCAGTGCTAGAGATCCCCGGCAGGGTGACACTGAAGCTTTCTTT. It specifies CSARDPRQGDTEAFF.

There are many counts of this clonotype. Germline and junction disagree at one end, which may indicate a read error. The rearrangement joins TRBV27 to TRBJ2-7; D is uncertain. The CDR3 spans 13 residues. In germline, CDR1 is MNHEY, CDR2 SMNVEV (reference sequence). The CDR3 DNA follows: TGTGCCAGCGGTTTGCGGCAGCCCTACGAGCAGTACTTC. This translates into CASGLRQPYEQYF.

This clonotype was found once. No conserved phenylalanine or tryptophan is present at the end of the CDR3, so a read error is the likely explanation. V is TRBV11-2 and J is TRBJ2-1; 9 bases map to TRBD2. Germline V CDR1 and CDR2: SGHAT, FQNNGV. The CDR3 runs to 16 residues. V was clipped by 2 bases and J by 8 bases; unmatched bases: 10. In DNA, the CDR3 is TGTGCCAGCAGCTTACGGGCCCGACTAGCGGACGATGAGCAGTTCCTC. It translates to CASSLRARLADDEQFL.

This clonotype showed up just a few times. V usage is TRBV27 and J usage is TRBJ2-7; either TRBD1 or TRBD2 may fit D (5 bases each). Trimming left V 6 bases short and J 6 bases short, with 27 bases between. Germline loops: CDR1 MNHEY, CDR2 SMNVEV (reference sequence). The CDR3 covers 17 residues. CDR3 in amino acids: CASSSTSGTIGLGEQYF. In DNA, the CDR3 is TGTGCCAGCAGCTCTACATCCGGGACCATAGGGCTCGGCGAGCAGTACTTC.

This clonotype was seen ten or more times. The chain employs TRBV5-6 and TRBJ1-2; 8 nucleotides align to TRBD1. V lost 3 bases, J lost 8 bases, and 9 bases stayed unmatched. The CDR3 has 14 residues. CDR1 is SGHDT and CDR2 is YYEEEE in the germline V gene. The CDR3 sequence is CASSWTDRDGGYTF. CDR3 coding DNA: TGTGCCAGCAGCTGGACGGACAGGGACGGGGGCTACACCTTC.

The chain joins TRBV9 to TRBJ1-2; 11 nucleotides agree with TRBD1. Germline-derived CDR1 and CDR2 are SGDLS and YYNGEE. Unmatched junction bases numbered 2, after V lost 2 bases and J lost 8 bases. CDR3 length: 13 residues. The CDR3 region has the DNA TGTGCCAGCAGCGTGGACAGGGGGCGAGGCTACACCTTC. As protein: CASSVDRGRGYTF.

This clonotype was seen many times. The chain employs TRBV28 and TRBJ1-5; D not resolved. This CDR3 has 14 amino acids. CDR1 and CDR2 from the germline V gene are MDHEN and SYDVKM. Trimming took off 7 bases at V and 6 bases at J, with 16 bases between the two ends. The CDR3 coding sequence is TGTGCCAGCACCCGGACGGTCCAGATTCAGCCCCAGCATTTT. Protein sequence: CASTRTVQIQPQHF.

Only a few counts were recorded for this clonotype. This chain joins TRBV7-3 and TRBJ1-1, with TRBD1 matching 8 bases. The V segment lost 4 bases and the J segment 5 bases; nucleotides outside the gene matches: 9. The CDR3 length is 15 residues. Germline CDR1 reads SGHTA; CDR2 reads FQGTGA. CDR3 DNA sequence: TGTGCCAGCAGCTCGTCAGGGGGCGTTGGTACTGAAGCTTTCTTT. This gives the protein CASSSSGGVGTEAFF. The complete variable domain, with remaining parts taken from reference TRBV7-3 and TRBJ1-1, reads GAGVSQTPSNKVTEKGKYVELRCDPISGHTALYWYRQSLGQGPEFLIYFQGTGAADDSGLPNDRFFAVRPEGSVSTLKIQRTERGDSAVYLCASSSSGGVGTEAFFGQGTRLTVV.

This clonotype was counted at least ten times. The V gene is TRBV10-3, the J gene TRBJ2-1; TRBD2 matches 13 bases. The J segment lost 2 bases and the V segment lost 2 bases, leaving 0 bases of the junction unmatched. Per germline, CDR1 ENHRY and CDR2 SYGVKD. The CDR3 runs to 16 residues. CDR3 sequence: CAISEGTSGTYNEQFF. The CDR3 DNA is TGTGCCATCAGTGAGGGGACTAGCGGGACCTACAATGAGCAGTTCTTC.

This clonotype has just a few counts. This chain connects TRBV9 to TRBJ2-5; 12 bases align to TRBD2. Trimming cost V 4 bases and J 5 bases; bases outside gene matches: 9. The CDR3 loop spans 16 amino acids. Per the germline V gene, CDR1 is SGDLS and CDR2 is YYNGEE. CDR3 DNA: TGTGCCAGCAGCCCCCCGACTAGCGGGAGAGGGGAGACCCAGTACTTC. It specifies CASSPPTSGRGETQYF. The full variable domain, in which reference TRBV9 and TRBJ2-5 provide the parts outside the CDR3, is DSGVTQTPKHLITATGQRVTLRCSPRSGDLSVYWYQQSLDQGLQFLIQYYNGEERAKGNILERFSAQQFPDLHSELNLSSLELGDSALYFCASSPPTSGRGETQYFGPGTRLLVL.

V gene TRBV7-2 combines with J gene TRBJ2-2; possibly TRBD2 for D (6 bases). CDR1 is SGHTA, CDR2 FQGNSA, per germline. This CDR3 comprises 10 residues. For the CDR3, the DNA is TGTGCAGCGGGCTCAGGGGAGCTGTTTTTT. Translation: CAAGSGELFF.

V usage is TRBV7-9 and J usage is TRBJ1-1; D not certain. The germline V and J ends were trimmed by 11 bases and 5 bases, with 15 bases remaining between them. CDR1 and CDR2 from the germline V gene are SEHNR and FQNEAQ (reference sequence). The CDR3 runs to 12 residues. In nucleotides, the CDR3 is TGTGCCGGCGCCCCCCTTGGTACTGAAGCTTTCTTT. Protein sequence: CAGAPLGTEAFF.

The sample holds many counts of this clonotype. The chain carries TRBV15 and TRBJ1-5; D gene ambiguous. CDR3 length: 16 amino acids. Germline V CDR1 and CDR2: LNHNV, YYDKDF (reference sequence). The V end was cut by 3 bases, the J end by 7 bases, with 19 bases between. The CDR3 loop reads CATSRGGRLVGQPQHF. The CDR3 DNA reads as TGTGCCACCAGCAGGGGCGGGCGGCTTGTAGGGCAGCCCCAGCATTTT.

CDR3 nucleotide sequence: TGCGCCAGCAGCCGTAACACTGTGGGGGAGCTGTTTTTT. As protein: CASSRNTVGELFF. J is TRBJ2-2 and V is TRBV4-3; D call uncertain. Germline V gene sequence: CDR1 LGHNA, CDR2 YSLEER. Trimming took off 4 bases at V and 8 bases at J, with 11 bases between the two ends. This CDR3 comprises 13 residues.

V is TRBV20-1 and J is TRBJ1-5; 11 bases match TRBD1. The germline V gene encodes CDR1 DFQATT and CDR2 SNEGSKA (reference sequence). CDR3 size: 17 residues. After removal of 2 bases from V and 4 bases from J, the junction contained 10 bases not matched to a gene. The CDR3 region is CSARPWTGGANNQPQHF. Written as DNA, the CDR3 is TGCAGTGCTAGACCCTGGACAGGGGGCGCAAATAATCAGCCCCAGCATTTT.

This chain links TRBV5-1 with TRBJ2-1, with D tentatively TRBD2 (5 bases). Germline loops: CDR1 SGHRS, CDR2 YFSETQ. Trimming pared 7 bases from V and 0 bases from J, leaving 14 bases between. The CDR3 is 15 amino acids. The CDR3 reads CASGPSPSSYNEQFF. In DNA form, the CDR3 reads TGCGCCAGCGGCCCTAGCCCTAGCTCCTACAATGAGCAGTTCTTC.

This clonotype was counted ten times or more. V and J are TRBV3-1 and TRBJ2-7, with D perhaps matching TRBD2 (6 bases). The CDR3 consists of 13 residues. Germline V gives CDR1 LGHDT, CDR2 YNNKEL (reference sequence). V was clipped by 0 bases and J by 9 bases, with 12 bases between them. The CDR3 is CASSQDGTRGQYF. CDR3 nucleotides: TGTGCCAGCAGCCAAGATGGAACGCGGGGGCAGTACTTC.